The present TCR beta chain was sequenced within a study of T cell repertoires in cytomegalovirus infection. Study overall: Signatures in public TCR beta sequences pointed to both CMV infection and matching HLA type. Study conclusions and caveats: Based on cumulative public TCR beta family frequency, carriers of CMV plus the relevant HLA were identified. HLA-C-restricted, CMV-specific TCR beta clonotypes were dominant ex vivo.

This clonotype was seen at least ten times. What it recognizes is unknown. The CDR3 extends over 18 amino acids. Trimming cost V 5 bases and J 5 bases; bases outside gene matches: 17. Germline V gives CDR1 SGHTA, CDR2 FQGNSA. TCRdb itself ran the reads through MiXCR, one entry per CDR3 protein. The sample records about 230,000 distinct CDR3 sequences, 20% to 25% being singletons. Input material: CD8+ T cells from PBMCs. This receptor was obtained from a human donor in good health (CMV status not recorded). Some clones in this sample may be carry-over from other donors' samples. The chain uses TRBV7-2 and TRBJ2-5; the match to TRBD2 covers 10 bases. CDR3 nucleotides: TGTGCCAGCAGCACCGACTCCCTCAGCGGGGGGGCCGAGGAGACCCAGTACTTC. It is translated as CASSTDSLSGGAEETQYF.